This TCR beta chain came from a study of cytomegalovirus exposure and HLA in healthy donors. V trimming: 6 bases; J trimming: 0 bases; junction bases outside the gene matches: 3. The length of the CDR3 is 15 residues. Germline loops: CDR1 MNHEY, CDR2 SMNVEV (reference sequence). Only in-frame clones appear in the TCRdb table, and some are missing; sequencing was by immunoSEQ multiplex PCR. The sample has tens of thousands of clones, around 94% seen once. This TCR derives from a woman younger than 35 in good health and CMV-seropositive. V gene TRBV27 combines with J gene TRBJ2-1, with TRBD2 matching 9 bases. The source material was PBMCs. The CDR3 here is CASSLLAGSYNEQFF. The CDR3 DNA reads as TGTGCCAGCAGCCTACTAGCGGGCTCCTACAATGAGCAGTTCTTC.